The 23 T cell receptor beta chains in this list originate from one sample, sequenced in a study of T cells after yellow fever vaccination. Each CDR3 protein is one row after TCRdb ran MiXCR on the 5' RACE reads. This sample has over 300,000 distinct CDR3 sequences; 6.8% occur once, and the top ten carry 18%. Material: PBMCs, obtained about 41 days after the first yellow fever vaccination. The source is a man younger than 30 who received the YFV17D yellow fever vaccine.

This clonotype was counted between two and nine times. The V gene is TRBV12-3 or TRBV12-4, the J gene TRBJ1-2, with D unresolved. V lost 2 bases, J lost 3 bases, and 16 bases lay in between. CDR3 length: 16 amino acids. The CDR3 DNA sequence: TGTGCCAGCAGTTTAATGTGGCCGGACGGAGACTATGGCTACACCTTC. Translation gives CASSLMWPDGDYGYTF.

This clonotype appeared many times. The J gene is TRBJ2-1, the V gene TRBV29-1; perhaps TRBD1 as D (6 bases). Germline lookup yields CDR1 SQVTM and CDR2 ANQGSEA. This CDR3 has 14 residues. The V gene lost 6 bases and the J gene lost 0 bases, with 12 bases spanning the gap. CDR3 amino acids: CSVAQGNSYNEQFF. The CDR3 DNA reads TGCAGCGTGGCACAGGGAAACTCCTACAATGAGCAGTTCTTC.

In this sample, this clonotype turned up a few times. The chain combines TRBV29-1 with TRBJ1-1; D possibly corresponds to TRBD1 (5 bases). The CDR3 has 13 residues. Looked up from germline, CDR1 is SQVTM and CDR2 is ANQGSEA. Between the trimmed V and J ends, which lost 0 bases and 5 bases, there was a span of 10 bases. Written as DNA, the CDR3 is TGCAGCGTTGAAGATACCGGGGGGACTGAAGCTTTCTTT. Translating gives CSVEDTGGTEAFF.

The J gene is TRBJ2-2, the V gene TRBV9; either TRBD1 or TRBD2 may supply D (6 bases each). CDR1 is SGDLS and CDR2 is YYNGEE in the germline V gene. The CDR3 sequence is 17 residues long. Trimming removed 4 bases at V and 5 bases at J, with 21 bases between. As DNA, the CDR3 is TGTGCCAGCAGCTCCAACATGGGGGGCAGGAAGACCGGGGAGCTGTTTTTT. Protein: CASSSNMGGRKTGELFF. Based on the CDR3 plus reference TRBV9 and TRBJ2-2, the full variable domain is DSGVTQTPKHLITATGQRVTLRCSPRSGDLSVYWYQQSLDQGLQFLIQYYNGEERAKGNILERFSAQQFPDLHSELNLSSLELGDSALYFCASSSNMGGRKTGELFFGEGSRLTVL.

The genes are TRBV20-1 and TRBJ2-1; D is uncertain. Germline assignment: CDR1 DFQATT and CDR2 SNEGSKA (reference sequence). The germline V and J ends were trimmed by 6 bases and 3 bases, with 12 bases remaining between them. CDR3 length: 13 amino acids. The CDR3 DNA reads TGCAGTGCCGACAAAAGGGACTACAATGAGCAGTTCTTC. As protein: CSADKRDYNEQFF.

The rearrangement links TRBV20-1 to TRBJ1-3; no clear D gene. Germline loops: CDR1 DFQATT, CDR2 SNEGSKA (reference sequence). This CDR3 contains 12 residues. Trimming shortened V by 3 bases and J by 2 bases, and 5 bases separated the two germline ends. CDR3 in amino acids: CSASSPGNTIYF. The CDR3 DNA reads as TGCAGTGCTAGCTCACCTGGAAACACCATATATTTT.

The genes are TRBV18 and TRBJ1-2, with D hard to call. This CDR3 is built from 11 residues. Deletions cut 2 bases from V and 7 bases from J, with 5 bases between. CDR1 KGHSH and CDR2 LQKENI come from the germline V gene. The CDR3 nucleotides are TGTGCCAGCTCACCAGACACTGGCTACACCTTC. It is translated as CASSPDTGYTF.

The chain joins TRBV7-2 to TRBJ1-4, with D unclear. This CDR3 has 13 residues. Looked up from germline, CDR1 is SGHTA and CDR2 is FQGNSA. V dropped 1 base and J dropped 7 bases, with 7 bases sitting between them. CDR3 in DNA: TGTGCCAGCAGCTTAGAGGCGAGTGAAAAACTGTTTTTT. As protein: CASSLEASEKLFF.

The sample holds a few counts of this clonotype. This sequence joins TRBV2 and TRBJ2-7, with D uncertain. The CDR3 spans 14 residues. V gave up 3 bases and J gave up 3 bases, with 12 bases separating them. Germline V gene lookup returns CDR1 SNHLY and CDR2 FYNNEI. As DNA, the CDR3 is TGTGCCAGCAGTGATTTAGGCGAAAACTACGAGCAGTACTTC. This gives the protein CASSDLGENYEQYF.

This CDR3 is CASSFPGGNYEQYV. The CDR3, as DNA: TGTGCCAGCAGTTTCCCCGGGGGCAACTACGAGCAGTACGTC. The genes are TRBV28 and TRBJ2-7; possibly TRBD1 or TRBD2 for D (6 bases each). This CDR3 contains 14 residues. V was cut by 3 bases and J by 3 bases, with 12 bases left in between. The germline gives CDR1 MDHEN, CDR2 SYDVKM.

This clonotype has a count of ten or more. CDR3 region: CASSSQSTDTQYF. The CDR3 DNA reads as TGTGCCAGCAGCTCACAGAGCACAGATACGCAGTATTTT. This chain connects TRBV3-1 to TRBJ2-3, with D unclear. Germline V gives CDR1 LGHDT, CDR2 YNNKEL (reference sequence). The length of the CDR3 is 13 residues. V lost 5 bases to trimming and J lost 0 bases, with 6 bases between them.

This clonotype has a handful of counts. The genes are TRBV5-4 and TRBJ2-5; a weak D match, TRBD1 (5 bases). CDR1 and CDR2 from the germline V gene are SGHNT and YYREEE (reference sequence). Trimming stripped 3 bases from V and 3 bases from J, with 12 bases between. The CDR3 sequence is 14 residues long. In DNA form, the CDR3 reads TGTGCCAGCAGCTCAGCAGGGTTAGAAGAGACCCAGTACTTC. Its protein is CASSSAGLEETQYF.

This clonotype was counted many times. The chain is built from TRBV27 and TRBJ2-6, with D possibly matching TRBD2 (6 bases). CDR3 size: 18 residues. V was cut by 3 bases and J by 0 bases, with 15 bases left in between. Germline CDR1 MNHEY, CDR2 SMNVEV (reference sequence). The CDR3 here is CASSFRWGVDSGANVLTF. The CDR3, as DNA: TGTGCCAGCAGTTTTCGGTGGGGGGTCGACTCTGGGGCCAACGTCCTGACTTTC.

This clonotype has a handful of counts. This sequence joins TRBV28 and TRBJ1-2, with a tentative D call TRBD1 (5 bases). V gave up 5 bases and J gave up 3 bases, with 16 bases separating them. The germline gives CDR1 MDHEN, CDR2 SYDVKM. The CDR3 is 15 residues long. CDR3: CASSPPGRGDYGYTF. The CDR3 bases are TGTGCCAGCAGTCCCCCGGGGCGAGGTGACTATGGCTACACCTTC.

The sample holds a few counts of this clonotype. The chain employs TRBV30 and TRBJ1-4; D gene uncertain. The CDR3 is 13 residues long. Germline CDR1 reads GTSNPN; CDR2 reads SVGIG (reference sequence). V dropped 2 bases and J dropped 4 bases, with 8 bases sitting between them. The CDR3 protein is CAWSLQFNEKLFF. DNA for the CDR3: TGTGCCTGGAGTCTACAGTTTAATGAAAAACTGTTTTTT.

V usage is TRBV7-2 and J usage is TRBJ1-2; possibly TRBD1 for D (5 bases). CDR1 and CDR2 from the germline V gene are SGHTA and FQGNSA. The ends were cut back, 1 base at V and 4 bases at J, with 10 bases in the middle. The length of the CDR3 is 14 residues. Written as DNA, the CDR3 is TGTGCCAGCAGCTTAGGGCCGGGGGGCTATGGCTACACCTTC. It specifies CASSLGPGGYGYTF.

The V call is TRBV10-3, the J call TRBJ2-1; 7 nucleotides match TRBD1. The CDR3 spans 14 residues. The J segment lost 9 bases and the V segment lost 10 bases, leaving 15 bases of the junction unmatched. Germline values: CDR1 ENHRY, CDR2 SYGVKD. CDR3: CATSPGEGASEQFF. CDR3 coding DNA: TGTGCCACCAGCCCCGGTGAGGGGGCGAGTGAGCAGTTCTTC.

This clonotype has more than one count but fewer than ten. V is TRBV19 and J is TRBJ1-5; 7 bases fit TRBD1. Trimming removed 4 bases from V and 2 bases from J; junction bases left unmatched: 2. The CDR3 totals 14 residues. Per germline, CDR1 LNHDA and CDR2 SQIVND (reference sequence). CDR3 residues: CASSTTGGNQPQHF. CDR3 nucleotides: TGTGCCAGTAGTACCACAGGGGGCAATCAGCCCCAGCATTTT.

This clonotype was found many times. The chain couples TRBV12-3 or TRBV12-4 to TRBJ2-5; D possibly matches TRBD1 or TRBD2 (5 bases each). This CDR3 contains 13 residues. Trimming took off 6 bases at V and 5 bases at J, with 13 bases between the two ends. The CDR3 loop is CASRFGDGETQYF. DNA for the CDR3: TGTGCCAGCAGGTTTGGGGACGGGGAGACCCAGTACTTC.

This chain links TRBV18 with TRBJ2-1; 7 bases are shared with TRBD1. The CDR3 runs to 16 residues. Trimming took 5 bases from V and 0 from J; bases not matched to a gene: 7. Germline CDR1 is KGHSH and CDR2 is LQKENI. The DNA of the CDR3 is TGTGCCAGCTCATCCGAACAGGGGAGCTCCTACAATGAGCAGTTCTTC. Translating gives CASSSEQGSSYNEQFF.

V gene TRBV7-6 combines with J gene TRBJ1-4; the D is unclear. Per germline, CDR1 SGHVS and CDR2 FNYEAQ. The germline V and J ends were trimmed by 5 bases and 5 bases, with 12 bases remaining between them. This CDR3 has 14 residues. CDR3 amino acids: CASSQSGGNEKLFF. The CDR3 DNA is TGTGCCAGCAGCCAGTCCGGTGGGAATGAAAAACTGTTTTTT.

The V and J genes are TRBV20-1 and TRBJ2-4; 10 bases map to TRBD2. The CDR3 spans 15 residues. CDR1 is DFQATT and CDR2 is SNEGSKA in the germline V gene (reference sequence). J was trimmed by 5 bases and V by 1 base; bases with no gene match: 5. CDR3 sequence reads: CSARAPLAGENIQYF. For the CDR3, the DNA is TGCAGTGCTAGAGCCCCTCTAGCGGGGGAAAACATTCAGTACTTC.

The sample holds a few counts of this clonotype. The chain joins TRBV20-1 to TRBJ2-3; D is unclear. Deletions cut 6 bases from V and 4 bases from J, with 14 bases between. This CDR3 has 13 amino acids. Per germline, CDR1 DFQATT and CDR2 SNEGSKA (reference sequence). The CDR3 region is CSAWGSGADTQYF. CDR3 DNA: TGCAGTGCATGGGGTTCAGGCGCAGATACGCAGTATTTT.